This T cell receptor beta chain was identified in a study of blood T cell repertoires in COVID-19. V gave up 5 bases and J gave up 3 bases, with 10 bases separating them. Germline CDR1 is SEHNR and CDR2 is FQNEAQ (reference sequence). The CDR3 has 14 amino acids. Adults between roughly 18 and 95 years of age took part from about two dozen US areas. The assay was immunoSEQ multiplex PCR, and TCRdb's table has in-frame clones only and misses some. The sample shows some 290,000 clones, just over 90% of them seen only once. The sample was PBMCs or T cells enriched from blood (not recorded which). V usage is TRBV7-9 and J usage is TRBJ2-2, with D hard to call. This receptor was identified in a middle-aged woman with acute COVID-19. The CDR3 nucleotides read TGTGCCAGCAGCCTCTTACAAGACACCGGGGAGCTGTTTTTT. Protein product: CASSLLQDTGELFF.